This TCR beta chain originates from a study of human T cells and chemical hapten exposure. V was pared by 4 bases and J by 4 bases, with 13 bases between. CDR3 length equals 14 residues. MiXCR was run by TCRdb on the RACE reads, yielding one entry per CDR3 protein. The sample contains tens of thousands of distinct CDR3 sequences, about 8% of which appear only once. As to time point: patch test 1, 2 weeks after DPC sensitization. Treatment noted: therapeutic diphenylcyclopropenone sensitization with weekly scalp DPC. This clonotype was counted ten times or more. This TCR was sampled from a woman aged 30 to 39 with alopecia areata. Some clones in this sample may be carry-over from other donors' samples. The chain has TRBV12-3 or TRBV12-4 and TRBJ1-1; possible D gene TRBD1, 5 bases. The sample was whole blood, taken in connection with sensitization to the hapten diphenylcyclopropenone (DPC). CDR3 in amino acids: CASSWGIGGTEAFF. The CDR3, as DNA: TGTGCCAGCAGTTGGGGGATTGGGGGCACTGAAGCTTTCTTT.